This T cell receptor beta chain was recovered during a study of shared clonotypes between healthy human individuals (dated by TCRdb to 2020 to 2021). Study-level background: The cohort included three men and a couple of women between 18 and 49 years of age. For each donor, CD4 naive and CD4 memory were each run on three plates, CD8 naive on two plates, and CD8 memory on one plate. Different laboratories and diverse techniques were used to prepare libraries and sequence TCR repertoires, to increase sequencing depth and limit assay-specific biases. Each donor's leukapheresis produced roughly between roughly 0.9 and 9 billion PBMCs. To estimate repertoire size and how much clonotypes are shared between individuals, the study performed deep sequencing of blood TCR repertoires from about five healthy adults.

The CDR1 and CDR2 encoded by the germline V gene (reference sequence) are LNHNV and YYDKDF. V is pruned by 1 base and J by 4 bases, leaving 7 bases of the junction without a gene match. The CDR3 has 18 amino acids, counting the end cysteine and phenylalanine. Here the CDR3 DNA is all that survives: 54 bases in frame from base 1. What the work shows at the level of the full study, not this receptor alone: Roughly 5.2% of naive CD4, roughly 3.6% of naive CD8, roughly 2.4% of memory CD4, and about 0.4% of memory CD8 clonotypes were shared across four donors. Higher generation probabilities were observed for clonotypes shared by all four sorted-subset donors than for non-shared clonotypes. Naive subsets generally had larger estimated clonotype richness than memory subsets did. Based on pairwise subsampling, the degree of clonotype sharing among donors was expected to be affected by sequencing depth. Rarefaction of sorted-subset datasets indicated incomplete sequencing despite the large sequencing depth. Only blood was sampled, and tissue TCR repertoires likely differ from those in blood. The genetic and exposure-history diversity represented was limited by the small number of donors.

Using the deep immunoSEQ assay, TCR CDR3 regions were amplified from genomic DNA by multiplex PCR. Extracted genomic DNA from each cell subset was distributed evenly across all wells of several immunoSEQ 96-well plates, and each plate was treated as a replicate. Each replicate PCR for sorted subsets received around 200 ng genomic DNA, equal to some 32,000 T cell genomes. Purified libraries were quantified with a Qubit 3.0 fluorometer, sized on a Bioanalyzer 2100, and re-quantified with the KAPA Library Quantification kit. Every immunoSEQ 96-well plate was sequenced on a separate single-read 150-cycle Illumina NextSeq 550 flow cell. The study's processing was this. Because only junctional sequences without quality scores were contained in the immunoSEQ output, filtering matching that applied to full-length reads could not be performed. To assign V/J genes and CDR3, sequences were annotated against IMGT germline references using PyIR, a Python wrapper for IgBLAST v1.9. Reads with weak V/J assignments (E-value above 1e-6), missing CDR3, stop codons, out-of-frame junctions, or ambiguous translated residues were removed. V3J clonotypes were defined by identical inferred V gene, J gene, and CDR3 amino acid sequence. The percentage overlap between two repertoires was calculated by dividing the number of shared unique clonotypes by the size of the smaller repertoire. Repertoire richness was assessed with RTK rarefaction, the Chao1 estimator, and Recon v2.1 estimates of unobserved clonotypes. Generation probabilities were computed with OLGA for all TCRbeta clonotypes obtained by the gDNA method from four donors. The table comes from immuneACCESS by way of TCRdb, which keeps in-frame sequences with V and J called. Part of the clones is missing from these tables; in studies checked, under half for an unresolved V gene and the rest for unknown reasons. V, J and clone size derive from that table, while D and trimming were established from the DNA sequence. This sample gives hundreds of thousands of clones in total; roughly 73% of them show up just once. Under 2% of the sample is taken by the ten largest.

Donors were healthy HIV-negative adults with no recently reported acute infections or vaccinations. Every donor was a Caucasian adult residing in Nashville, Tennessee, USA. Magnetic negative selection was used to enrich CD4+ T cells, after which naive cells were positively selected on CD45RA and the negative fraction became the memory subset. Blood was obtained by leukapheresis, after which PBMCs were separated by Ficoll-Histopaque density gradient centrifugation and cryopreserved in liquid nitrogen vapor phase. Purity and quantity of every magnetically sorted T cell population were checked by analytical flow cytometry. Genomic DNA was isolated from every sorted fraction and measured by UV absorbance on a Nanodrop 2000c. This clone was detected many times. There is no known antigen for this receptor. No quality values exist for individual bases; no much larger clone is one base distant.

The V and J segments used are TRBV15 and TRBJ2-2; a stretch of 12 junction bases matches TRBD2. The sample consisted of memory CD4+ T cells sorted from blood. In the paper's terms, the cell subset or site label means: CD45RA-negative fraction. This clonotype originated in a woman in her 30s in good health. The nucleotide sequence reads TGTGCCACCAGCAGAGGAGCTAGCGGGAGGGGATTCACCGGGGAGCTGTTTTTT. Its protein is CATSRGASGRGFTGELFF.